This TCR beta chain stems from a study of Ad26.COV2.S vaccination and SARS-CoV-2 variants. The sample's treatment: over 15 received Ad26.COV2.S at low or high dose, single or two shots; about 5 received placebo; per-sample allocation not given. Day 63 after the first injection of vaccine or placebo was the sampling time. Germline V gives CDR1 SQVTM, CDR2 ANQGSEA. The CDR3 runs to 13 residues. The V end was cut by 1 base, the J end by 2 bases, with 5 bases between. Generated by immunoSEQ multiplex PCR, the TCRdb table keeps only in-frame clones and is missing some. This sample has about 350,000 clones, with around nine tenths found just once.

The chain couples TRBV29-1 to TRBJ2-2; unclear D gene. Source: peripheral blood, taken in a trial of Ad26.COV2.S vaccine versus placebo. The source of this sequence is a person between 18 and 59 years old who received the Ad26.COV2.S COVID-19 vaccine or a placebo. The CDR3 DNA is TGCAGCGTTGAAGGGCCAAACACCGGGGAGCTGTTTTTT. It codes for CSVEGPNTGELFF.